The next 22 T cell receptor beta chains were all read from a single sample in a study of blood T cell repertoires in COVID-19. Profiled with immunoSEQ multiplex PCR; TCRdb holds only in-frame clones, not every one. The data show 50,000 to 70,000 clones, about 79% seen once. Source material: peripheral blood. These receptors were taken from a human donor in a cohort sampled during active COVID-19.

CDR3 in amino acids: CASSLDSSGTRYEQYF. DNA for the CDR3: TGTGCCAGCAGTTTAGACTCCTCCGGGACTAGATACGAGCAGTACTTC. The gene calls are TRBV27 and TRBJ2-7; 8 bases line up with TRBD2. CDR1 and CDR2 from the germline V gene are MNHEY and SMNVEV (reference sequence). V dropped 2 bases and J dropped 4; count of bases not matched to a gene: 10. This CDR3 region has 16 residues.

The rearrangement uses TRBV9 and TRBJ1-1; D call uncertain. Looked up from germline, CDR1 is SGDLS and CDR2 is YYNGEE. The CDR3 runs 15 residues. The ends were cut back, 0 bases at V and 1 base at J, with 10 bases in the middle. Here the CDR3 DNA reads TGTGCCAGCAGCGTAGTTTGGCAGAAGAACACTGAAGCTTTCTTT. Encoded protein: CASSVVWQKNTEAFF. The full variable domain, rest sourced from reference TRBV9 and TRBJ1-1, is DSGVTQTPKHLITATGQRVTLRCSPRSGDLSVYWYQQSLDQGLQFLIQYYNGEERAKGNILERFSAQQFPDLHSELNLSSLELGDSALYFCASSVVWQKNTEAFFGQGTRLTVV.

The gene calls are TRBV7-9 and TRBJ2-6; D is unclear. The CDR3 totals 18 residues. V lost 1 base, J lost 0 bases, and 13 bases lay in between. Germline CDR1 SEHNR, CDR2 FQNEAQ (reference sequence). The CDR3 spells CASSLGAGRRSGANVLTF. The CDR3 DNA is TGTGCCAGCAGCTTAGGGGCCGGCAGGCGCTCTGGGGCCAACGTCCTGACTTTC.

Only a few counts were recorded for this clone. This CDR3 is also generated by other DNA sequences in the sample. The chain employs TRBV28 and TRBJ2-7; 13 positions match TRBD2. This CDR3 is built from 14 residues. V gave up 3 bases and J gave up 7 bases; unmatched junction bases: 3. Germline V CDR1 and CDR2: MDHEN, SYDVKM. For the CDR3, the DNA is TGTGCCAGCAGTTTGACTAGCGGGAGGTTTGAGCAGTACTTC. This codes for CASSLTSGRFEQYF.

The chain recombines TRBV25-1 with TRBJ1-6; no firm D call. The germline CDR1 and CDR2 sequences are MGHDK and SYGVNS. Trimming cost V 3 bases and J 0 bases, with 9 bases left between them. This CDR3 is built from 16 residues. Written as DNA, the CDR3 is TGTGCCAGCAGTGATTCGGGGAGCTCCTATAATTCACCCCTCCACTTT. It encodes CASSDSGSSYNSPLHF.

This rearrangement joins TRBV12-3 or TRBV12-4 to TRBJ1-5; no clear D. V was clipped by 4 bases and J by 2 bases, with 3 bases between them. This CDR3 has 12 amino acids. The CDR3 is CASSSGNQPQHF. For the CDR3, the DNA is TGTGCCAGCAGTTCAGGCAATCAGCCCCAGCATTTT.

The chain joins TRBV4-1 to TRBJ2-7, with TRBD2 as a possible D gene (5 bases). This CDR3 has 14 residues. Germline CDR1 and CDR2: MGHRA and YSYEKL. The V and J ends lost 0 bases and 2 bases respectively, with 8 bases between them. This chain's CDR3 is CASSQDVGTYEQYF. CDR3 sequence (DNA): TGCGCCAGCAGCCAAGATGTCGGGACCTACGAGCAGTACTTC.

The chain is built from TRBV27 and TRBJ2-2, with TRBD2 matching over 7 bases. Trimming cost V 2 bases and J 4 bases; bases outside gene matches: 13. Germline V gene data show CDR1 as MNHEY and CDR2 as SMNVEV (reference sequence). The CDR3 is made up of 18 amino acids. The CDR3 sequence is CASSLMAGVFTGTGELFF. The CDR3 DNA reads TGTGCCAGCAGTTTAATGGCGGGAGTGTTCACGGGCACCGGGGAGCTGTTTTTT.

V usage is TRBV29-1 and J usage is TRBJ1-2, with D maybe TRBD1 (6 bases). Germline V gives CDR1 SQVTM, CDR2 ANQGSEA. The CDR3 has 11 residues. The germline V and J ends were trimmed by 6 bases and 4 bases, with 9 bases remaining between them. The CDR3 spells CSVVDSYGYTF. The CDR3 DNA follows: TGCAGCGTCGTGGACAGCTATGGCTACACCTTC.

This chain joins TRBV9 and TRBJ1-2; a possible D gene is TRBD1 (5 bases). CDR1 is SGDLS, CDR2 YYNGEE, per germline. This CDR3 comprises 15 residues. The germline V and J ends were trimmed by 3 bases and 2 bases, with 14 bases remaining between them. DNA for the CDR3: TGTGCCAGCAGCGGAAACAGCGGGGCAAACTATGGCTACACCTTC. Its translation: CASSGNSGANYGYTF. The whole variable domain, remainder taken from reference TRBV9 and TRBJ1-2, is DSGVTQTPKHLITATGQRVTLRCSPRSGDLSVYWYQQSLDQGLQFLIQYYNGEERAKGNILERFSAQQFPDLHSELNLSSLELGDSALYFCASSGNSGANYGYTFGSGTRLTVV.

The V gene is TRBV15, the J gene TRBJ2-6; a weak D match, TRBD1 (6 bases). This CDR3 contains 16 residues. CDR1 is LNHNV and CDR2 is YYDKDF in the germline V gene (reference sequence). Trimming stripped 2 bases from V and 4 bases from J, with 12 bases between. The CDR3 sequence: CATSRPQGNGANVLTF. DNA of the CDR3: TGTGCCACCAGCAGACCCCAGGGGAACGGGGCCAACGTCCTGACTTTC.

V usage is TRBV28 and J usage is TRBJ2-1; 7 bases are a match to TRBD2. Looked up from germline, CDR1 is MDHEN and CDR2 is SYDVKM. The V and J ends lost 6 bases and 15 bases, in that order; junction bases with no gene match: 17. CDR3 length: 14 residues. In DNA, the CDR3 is TGTGCCAGCAGACCGCCCCCTAGCGGTGGGGTAGGGTTCTTC. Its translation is CASRPPPSGGVGFF.

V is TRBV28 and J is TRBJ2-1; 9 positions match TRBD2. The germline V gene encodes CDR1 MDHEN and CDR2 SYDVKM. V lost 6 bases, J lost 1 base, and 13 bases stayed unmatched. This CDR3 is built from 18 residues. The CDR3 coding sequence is TGTGCCAGCAGCCCCTCATTGGGAGCGGGAGGTTCCTACAATGAGCAGTTCTTC. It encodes CASSPSLGAGGSYNEQFF.

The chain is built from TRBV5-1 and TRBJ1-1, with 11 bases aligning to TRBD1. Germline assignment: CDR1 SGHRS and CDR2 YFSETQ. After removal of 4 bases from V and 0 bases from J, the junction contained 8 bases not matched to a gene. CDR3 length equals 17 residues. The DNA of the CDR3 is TGCGCCAGCAGCCCTGGACAGGGGGCGGTGATGAACACTGAAGCTTTCTTT. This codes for CASSPGQGAVMNTEAFF.

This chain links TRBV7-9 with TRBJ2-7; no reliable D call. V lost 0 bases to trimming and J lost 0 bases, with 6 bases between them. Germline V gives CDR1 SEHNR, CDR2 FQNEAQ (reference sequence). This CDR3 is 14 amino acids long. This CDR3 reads CASSLATLSYEQYF. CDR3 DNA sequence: TGTGCCAGCAGCTTAGCCACTCTCTCCTACGAGCAGTACTTC.

CDR3 amino acids: CSASTGGGSSYEQYF. CDR3 bases: TGCAGTGCTAGTACGGGAGGTGGAAGCTCCTACGAGCAGTACTTC. The V gene is TRBV20-1, the J gene TRBJ2-7, with 7 bases matching TRBD2. The germline V gene has CDR1 DFQATT and CDR2 SNEGSKA (reference sequence). Unmatched junction bases numbered 8, after V lost 3 bases and J lost 0 bases. The CDR3 totals 15 residues.

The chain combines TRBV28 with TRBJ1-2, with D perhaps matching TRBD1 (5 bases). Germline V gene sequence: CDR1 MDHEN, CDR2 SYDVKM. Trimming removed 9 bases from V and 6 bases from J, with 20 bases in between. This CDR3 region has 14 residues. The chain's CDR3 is CASRAERDSHGYTF. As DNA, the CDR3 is TGTGCCAGTAGGGCGGAGCGGGACTCACATGGCTACACCTTC.

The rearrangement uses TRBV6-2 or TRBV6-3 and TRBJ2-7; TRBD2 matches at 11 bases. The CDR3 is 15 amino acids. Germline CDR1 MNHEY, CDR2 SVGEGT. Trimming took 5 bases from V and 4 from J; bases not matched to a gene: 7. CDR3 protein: CASSRSWTSGYEQYF. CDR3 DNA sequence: TGTGCCAGCAGTCGATCGTGGACTAGCGGGTACGAGCAGTACTTC.

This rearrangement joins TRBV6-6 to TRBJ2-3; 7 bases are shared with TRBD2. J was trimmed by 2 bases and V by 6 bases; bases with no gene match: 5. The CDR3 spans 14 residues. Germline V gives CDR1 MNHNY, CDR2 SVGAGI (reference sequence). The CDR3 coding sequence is TGTGCCAGCAGCCAAAGCGGGATCACAGATACGCAGTATTTT. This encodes CASSQSGITDTQYF.

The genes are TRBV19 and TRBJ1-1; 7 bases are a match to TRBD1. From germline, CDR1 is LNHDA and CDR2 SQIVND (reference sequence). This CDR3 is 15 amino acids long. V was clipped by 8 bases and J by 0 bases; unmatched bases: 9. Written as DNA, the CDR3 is TGTGCCAGTCGGACAGGTCCTGAAATGAACACTGAAGCTTTCTTT. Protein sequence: CASRTGPEMNTEAFF.

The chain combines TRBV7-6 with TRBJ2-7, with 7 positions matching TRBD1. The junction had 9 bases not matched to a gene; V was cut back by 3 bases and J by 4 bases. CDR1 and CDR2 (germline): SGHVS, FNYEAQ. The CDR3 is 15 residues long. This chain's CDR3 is CASSLGTALWYEQYF. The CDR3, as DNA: TGTGCCAGCAGCTTGGGGACAGCGTTGTGGTACGAGCAGTACTTC.

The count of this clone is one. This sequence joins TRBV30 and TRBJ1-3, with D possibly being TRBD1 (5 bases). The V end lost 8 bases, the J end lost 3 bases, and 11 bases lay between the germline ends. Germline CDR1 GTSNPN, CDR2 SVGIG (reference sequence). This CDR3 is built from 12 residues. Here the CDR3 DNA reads TGTGCCGCCGGGACTCTTGGAAACACCATATATTTT. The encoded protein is CAAGTLGNTIYF.